This T cell receptor beta chain comes out of a study of blood T cell repertoires in COVID-19. Study processing details: Cell counts per sample came from amplifying reference gene primers. Sequencing used immunoSEQ multiplex PCR; TCRdb keeps in-frame clones, though not all of them. The DNA was the basis for D and trimming; V, J and clone size are from that table. The table lists roughly 380,000 clones, over 75% of them singletons, with approximately 1.2% in the top ten. Trimming stripped 3 bases from V and 10 bases from J, with 18 bases between. Germline CDR1 is LNHNV and CDR2 is YYDKDF (reference sequence). The CDR3 is made up of 14 amino acids. Clinical history reported by participants formed the basis on which cohorts were assigned. Resolution of symptoms, clearance, or two negative PCRs was present in recovered Cohort 3 donors.

Sequencing used PBMCs or T cells enriched from blood (not recorded which). This clonotype originated in a man under 40 who had recovered from COVID-19. The J gene is TRBJ1-2, the V gene TRBV15; TRBD1 is a possible D gene (5 bases). CDR3 sequence: CATSSPIGEGDYTF. CDR3 DNA: TGTGCCACCAGCAGTCCGATAGGGGAAGGAGACTACACCTTC.